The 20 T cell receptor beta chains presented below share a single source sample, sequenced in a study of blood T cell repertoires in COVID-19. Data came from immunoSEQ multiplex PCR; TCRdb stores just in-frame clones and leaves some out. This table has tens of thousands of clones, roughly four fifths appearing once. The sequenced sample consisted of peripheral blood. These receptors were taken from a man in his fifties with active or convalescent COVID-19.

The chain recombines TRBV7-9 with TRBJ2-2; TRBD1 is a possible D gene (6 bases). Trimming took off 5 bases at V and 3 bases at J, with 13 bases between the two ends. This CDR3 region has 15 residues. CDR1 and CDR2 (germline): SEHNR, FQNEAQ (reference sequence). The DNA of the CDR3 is TGTGCCAGCAGCATAGGGACAAGGGACACCGGGGAGCTGTTTTTT. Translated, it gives CASSIGTRDTGELFF.

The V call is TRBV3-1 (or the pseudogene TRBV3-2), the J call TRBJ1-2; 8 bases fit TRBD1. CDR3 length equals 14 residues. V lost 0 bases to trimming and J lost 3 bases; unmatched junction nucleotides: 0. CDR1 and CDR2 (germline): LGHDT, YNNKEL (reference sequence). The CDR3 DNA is TGTGCCAGCAGCCAAGAGGACAGGGACTATGGCTACACCTTC. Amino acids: CASSQEDRDYGYTF.

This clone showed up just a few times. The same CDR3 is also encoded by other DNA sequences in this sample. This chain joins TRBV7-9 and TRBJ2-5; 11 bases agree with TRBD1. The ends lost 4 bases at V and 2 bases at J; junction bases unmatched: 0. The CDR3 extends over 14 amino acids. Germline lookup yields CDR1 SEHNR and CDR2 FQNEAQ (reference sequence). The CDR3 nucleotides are TGTGCCAGCAGCTGGGACAGGGGGCAAGAGACCCAGTACTTC. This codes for CASSWDRGQETQYF.

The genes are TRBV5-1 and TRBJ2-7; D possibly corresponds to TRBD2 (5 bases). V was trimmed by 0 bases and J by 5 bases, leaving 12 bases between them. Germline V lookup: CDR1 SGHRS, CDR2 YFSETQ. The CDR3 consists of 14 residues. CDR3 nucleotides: TGCGCCAGCAGCTTGGGGTTGGGGAGCGACGAGCAGTACGTC. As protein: CASSLGLGSDEQYV.

The CDR3 sequence is CASSTRTGSSGQFF. CDR3 nucleotide sequence: TGTGCCAGCAGCACCCGGACAGGCAGTTCGGGGCAGTTCTTC. The chain recombines TRBV9 with TRBJ2-1, with 7 bases identical to TRBD1. The length of the CDR3 is 14 residues. With V trimmed by 4 bases and J by 12 bases, 13 bases remained unmatched. Germline V gene data show CDR1 as SGDLS and CDR2 as YYNGEE.

CDR3 coding DNA: TGTGCCAGCACTCGGGACAGGGGCGATGAAAAACTGTTTTTT. Its protein product is CASTRDRGDEKLFF. The chain combines TRBV2 with TRBJ1-4, with 10 bases matching TRBD1. The germline V gene encodes CDR1 SNHLY and CDR2 FYNNEI. CDR3 length equals 14 residues. V lost 7 bases, J lost 6 bases, and 5 bases stayed unmatched. Combining the CDR3 with reference TRBV2 and TRBJ1-4 gives the whole variable domain EPEVTQTPSHQVTQMGQEVILRCVPISNHLYFYWYRQILGQKVEFLVSFYNNEISEKSEIFDDQFSVERPDGSNFTLKIRSTKLEDSAMYFCASTRDRGDEKLFFGSGTQLSVL.

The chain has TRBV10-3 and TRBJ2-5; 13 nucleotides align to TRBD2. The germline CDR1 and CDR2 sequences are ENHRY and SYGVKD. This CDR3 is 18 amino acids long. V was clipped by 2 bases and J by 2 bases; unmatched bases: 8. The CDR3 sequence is CAISEQGLAGAPQETQYF. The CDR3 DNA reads TGTGCCATCAGTGAGCAAGGACTAGCGGGGGCCCCACAAGAGACCCAGTACTTC.

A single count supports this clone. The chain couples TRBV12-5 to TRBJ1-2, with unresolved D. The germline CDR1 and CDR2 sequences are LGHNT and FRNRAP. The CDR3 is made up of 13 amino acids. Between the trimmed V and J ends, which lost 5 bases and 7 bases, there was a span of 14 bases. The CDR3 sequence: CASGDDNPAGYTF. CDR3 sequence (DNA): TGTGCTAGTGGTGATGACAATCCGGCTGGCTACACCTTC.

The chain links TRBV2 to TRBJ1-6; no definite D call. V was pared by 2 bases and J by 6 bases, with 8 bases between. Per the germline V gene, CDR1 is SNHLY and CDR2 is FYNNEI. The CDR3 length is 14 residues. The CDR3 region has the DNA TGTGCCAGCAGTGAACAGGAAGGTAATTCACCCCTCCACTTT. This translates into CASSEQEGNSPLHF.

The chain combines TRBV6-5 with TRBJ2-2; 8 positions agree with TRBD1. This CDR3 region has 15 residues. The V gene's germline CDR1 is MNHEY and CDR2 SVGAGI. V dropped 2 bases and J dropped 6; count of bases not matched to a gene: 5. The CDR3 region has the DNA TGTGCCAGCAGTTACCAGGGACAGGCGGCCGGGGAGCTGTTTTTT. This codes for CASSYQGQAAGELFF.

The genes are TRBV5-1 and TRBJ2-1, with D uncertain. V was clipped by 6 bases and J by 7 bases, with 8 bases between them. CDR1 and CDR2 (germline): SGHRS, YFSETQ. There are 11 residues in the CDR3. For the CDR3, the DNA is TGCGCCAGCATCGAACAGAATGAGCAGTTCTTC. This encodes CASIEQNEQFF.

As DNA, the CDR3 is TGTGCCAGCAGTGACAGGGGGCGATCCCTTCATTATGGCTACACCTTC. Amino acid sequence: CASSDRGRSLHYGYTF. The chain employs TRBV6-2 or TRBV6-3 and TRBJ1-2; TRBD1 matches 10 bases. The CDR3 has 16 residues. V lost 5 bases and J lost 5; bases outside the gene matches: 11. The germline V gene encodes CDR1 MNHEY and CDR2 SVGEGT.

The CDR3, as DNA: TGTGCCTGGACCTGGACACCCTCGACCTACAATGAGCAGTTCTTC. Encoded protein: CAWTWTPSTYNEQFF. The chain joins TRBV30 to TRBJ2-1, with D possibly matching TRBD1 (5 bases). This CDR3 is built from 15 residues. V shed 4 bases and J shed 2 bases, with 15 bases lying between them. Looked up from germline, CDR1 is GTSNPN and CDR2 is SVGIG (reference sequence).

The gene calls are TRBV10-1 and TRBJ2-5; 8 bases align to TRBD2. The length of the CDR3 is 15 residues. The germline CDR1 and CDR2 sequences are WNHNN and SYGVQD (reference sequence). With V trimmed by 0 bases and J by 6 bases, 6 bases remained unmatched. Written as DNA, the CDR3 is TGCGCCAGCAGTGAGTCGGTTAGCGGGGTGAAGACCCAGTACTTC. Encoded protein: CASSESVSGVKTQYF.

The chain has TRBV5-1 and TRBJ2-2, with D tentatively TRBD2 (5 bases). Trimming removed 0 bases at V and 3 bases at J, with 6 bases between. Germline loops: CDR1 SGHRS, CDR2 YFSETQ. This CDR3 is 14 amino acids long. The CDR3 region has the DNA TGCGCCAGCAGCTTGGGGGAGTACACCGGGGAGCTGTTTTTT. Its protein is CASSLGEYTGELFF.

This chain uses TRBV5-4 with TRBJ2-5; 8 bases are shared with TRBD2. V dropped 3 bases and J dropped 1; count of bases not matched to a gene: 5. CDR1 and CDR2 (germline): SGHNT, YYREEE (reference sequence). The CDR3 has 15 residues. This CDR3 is CASSSSGGLQETQYF. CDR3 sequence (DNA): TGTGCCAGCAGCTCCTCGGGGGGGCTCCAAGAGACCCAGTACTTC.

The CDR3 bases are TGTGCCAGCAGCCGTTACAGCTCCTATAATTCACCCCTCCACTTT. Residues: CASSRYSSYNSPLHF. The gene calls are TRBV3-1 (or the pseudogene TRBV3-2) and TRBJ1-6; D remains ambiguous. The CDR3 consists of 15 residues. Germline V gives CDR1 LGHDT, CDR2 YNNKEL (reference sequence). Trimming took 4 bases from V and 0 from J, leaving 7 bases between them.

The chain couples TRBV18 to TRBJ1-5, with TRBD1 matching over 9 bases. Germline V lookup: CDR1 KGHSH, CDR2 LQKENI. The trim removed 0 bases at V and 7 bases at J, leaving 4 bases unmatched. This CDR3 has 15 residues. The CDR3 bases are TGTGCCAGCTCACCACCGGGGACAGGGATCCAGCCCCAGCATTTT. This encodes CASSPPGTGIQPQHF.

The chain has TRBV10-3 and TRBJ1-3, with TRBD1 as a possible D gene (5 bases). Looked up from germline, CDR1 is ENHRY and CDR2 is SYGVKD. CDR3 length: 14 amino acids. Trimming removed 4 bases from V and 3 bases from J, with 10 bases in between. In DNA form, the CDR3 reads TGTGCCATCAGTGCGGAGGGGCTTGGAAACACCATATATTTT. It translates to CAISAEGLGNTIYF.

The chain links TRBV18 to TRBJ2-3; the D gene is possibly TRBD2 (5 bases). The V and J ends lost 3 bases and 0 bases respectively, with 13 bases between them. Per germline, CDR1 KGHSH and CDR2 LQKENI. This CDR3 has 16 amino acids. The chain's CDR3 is CASSPPSRTSTDTQYF. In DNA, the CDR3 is TGTGCCAGCTCACCCCCTAGCAGAACTAGCACAGATACGCAGTATTTT.